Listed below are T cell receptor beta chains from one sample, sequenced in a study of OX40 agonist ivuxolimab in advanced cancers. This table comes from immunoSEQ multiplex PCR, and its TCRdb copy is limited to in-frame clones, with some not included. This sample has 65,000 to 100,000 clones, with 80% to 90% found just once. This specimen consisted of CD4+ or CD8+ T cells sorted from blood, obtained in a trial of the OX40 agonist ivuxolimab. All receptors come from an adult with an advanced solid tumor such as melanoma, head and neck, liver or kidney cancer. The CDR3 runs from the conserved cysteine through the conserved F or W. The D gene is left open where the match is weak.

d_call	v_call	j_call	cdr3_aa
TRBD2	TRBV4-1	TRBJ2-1	CASSQALTGLVRSDEQFF
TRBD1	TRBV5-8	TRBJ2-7	CASRERTGFYEQYF
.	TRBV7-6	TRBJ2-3	CASSLVPQLSTDTQYF
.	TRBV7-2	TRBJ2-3	CASSLVYTDTQYF
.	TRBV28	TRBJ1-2	CASRSSLATAYGYTF
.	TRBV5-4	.	CASSSQGAEQYF
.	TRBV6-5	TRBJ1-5	CASSYSGSQLDQPQHF
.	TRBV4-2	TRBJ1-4	CASSQEPQVNEKLFF
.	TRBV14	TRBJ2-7	CASSQEVEYEQYF
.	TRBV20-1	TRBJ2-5	CSARQETQYF
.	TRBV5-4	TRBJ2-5	CASSLGQETQYF
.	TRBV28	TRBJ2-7	CASSLSVDEQYF
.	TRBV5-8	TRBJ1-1	CASSFQGLNTEAFF
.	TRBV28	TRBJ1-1	CASTSGDTEAFF
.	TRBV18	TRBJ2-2	CASSADLLNTGELFF
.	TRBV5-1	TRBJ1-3	CASMELASGNTIYF
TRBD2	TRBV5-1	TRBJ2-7	CASSLVTAGGAFYEQYF
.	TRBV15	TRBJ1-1	CATSRPTDRAFEAFF
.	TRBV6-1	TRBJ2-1	CASSQAGYSYNEQFF
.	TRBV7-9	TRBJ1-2	CASSFDPGRGYGYTF
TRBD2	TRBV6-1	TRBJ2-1	CASSTLAGGRDEQFF
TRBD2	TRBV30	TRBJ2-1	CACNRDYSNEQFF
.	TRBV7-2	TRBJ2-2	CASSLLGSTGELFF
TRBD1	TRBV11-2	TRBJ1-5	CASSRGQGAYQPQHF
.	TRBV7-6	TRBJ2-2	CASSLFRQGNTGELFF
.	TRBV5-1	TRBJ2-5	CASSLGVEKRETQYF
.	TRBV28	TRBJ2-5	CASSPLRSVSTRDETQYF
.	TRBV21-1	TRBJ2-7	CASRPGQPLKSSYEQYF
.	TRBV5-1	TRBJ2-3	CASSLEGGGTDTQYF
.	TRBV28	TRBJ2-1	CASSSPGANNEQFF
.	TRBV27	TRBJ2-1	CASSFSRAYNEQFF
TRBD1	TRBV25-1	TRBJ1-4	CASSQTGTGVEKLFF
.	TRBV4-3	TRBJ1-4	CASSQKYKAEKLFF
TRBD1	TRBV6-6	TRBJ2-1	CASSPRGLSYNEQFF
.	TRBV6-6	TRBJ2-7	CASSRTVDEQYF
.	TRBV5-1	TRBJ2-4	CASSLRPPGAGAKNIQYF
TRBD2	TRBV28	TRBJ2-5	CASNSRTSGKETQYF
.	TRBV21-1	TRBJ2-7	CASSICRGRGERSYEQYF
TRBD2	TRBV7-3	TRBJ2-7	CASSSQSTSGSHEQYF
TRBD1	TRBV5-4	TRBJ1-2	CASSSGQDPNYGYTF
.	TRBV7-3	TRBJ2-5	CASSPAGVQETQYF
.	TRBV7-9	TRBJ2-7	CASSLARLHEQYF